This TCR beta chain was found in a study of STAT5B mutations in CD4+ large granular lymphocyte leukemia (dated by TCRdb to 2022 to 2024). In the study overall: Among healthy controls, the CDR3 'QG' motif was associated with a particular HLA allele. The study compared the TCRbeta repertoires of patients with CD4+ T-cell large granular lymphocyte leukemia against the TCRbeta repertoires of healthy blood donors. Flow cytometry performed on FACSCanto II or FACSVerse showed that the purified fractions had more than 95% purity among lymphocytes. The paper's findings and limits, for the study overall: Enrichment of TRBV06-family usage was observed among the top patient clones (8/27) relative to healthy controls (2/35). Each patient's main leukemic clonotypes were private, but more than 20% of these clonotypes showed up at low frequency in the non-leukemic repertoires of other patients. The data were not HLA-matched, and the relatively small sample size could explain the higher clonality seen in CD4+ compared with CD8+ T-LGLL. CD4-sorted patient repertoires appeared more clonal than healthy CD4+ repertoires, and this difference persisted after removing the putative leukemic clones.

In the germline V gene, CDR1 corresponds to WSHSY and CDR2 to SAAADI. From cysteine to phenylalanine, the CDR3 is 14 amino acids long. Only CDR3 DNA remains: 42 bases, in frame from the first base. For this chain, trimming is 0 bases at the V end and 2 bases at the J end, and the number of junction bases without a gene match is 0. The immunoSEQ assay at survey resolution was used to sequence TCRbeta rearrangements from genomic DNA. The authors' analysis ran thus. In the TCR sequencing data, the lowest productive clonotype frequency that could be detected was 2.59 x 10-5. Analyses included only productive TCRbeta rearrangements, meaning complete and in-frame sequences. The clonality of each sample was calculated as Simpson clonality in the immunoSEQ Analyzer version 3.0. Based on frequency, clones were grouped as very rare, small, medium, large (1-20%) or hyperexpanded (>20%). Generation probabilities were estimated with OLGA 1.2.3, V-gene circos plots were generated with VDJtools, specificities were searched for in VDJdb, and CDR3 motifs were identified with GLIPH. Held by TCRdb, this immuneACCESS table contains in-frame sequences only and omits some clones. Under half of the omission traces to an unresolved V gene where checked; the cause of the rest is unknown. Clone size and the V and J calls come from that table; the DNA yielded D and trimming. This sample holds 30,000 to 35,000 clones; about 85% were observed only once. The ten largest account for less than 4.5% of the sample.

This clone was counted a single time. Its antigen has not been determined. Base qualities are not at hand, and no much larger clone is one base apart. Buffy coats from under 40 blood donors, supplied by the Finnish Red Cross blood service, were used as healthy controls. All TCR-sequenced material derived from peripheral blood: patient blood samples and healthy donor buffy coats. Peripheral blood mononuclear cells were isolated by Ficoll-Hypaque gradient centrifugation. CD4+ cells were purified magnetically from the buffy coats of healthy controls. The Gentra Puregene Cell and Tissue kit was used for genomic DNA extraction, and quantification was performed on a Qubit 2.0 fluorometer.

The clonotype was recovered from a human donor in good health. The source material was CD4+ T cells from blood buffy coats. The V gene is TRBV10-2 and the J gene is TRBJ1-2, and 7 bases in between align with TRBD1. The CDR3: CASSESGQNYGYTF. The DNA reads as follows: TGCGCCAGCAGTGAGTCGGGACAGAACTATGGCTACACCTTC.